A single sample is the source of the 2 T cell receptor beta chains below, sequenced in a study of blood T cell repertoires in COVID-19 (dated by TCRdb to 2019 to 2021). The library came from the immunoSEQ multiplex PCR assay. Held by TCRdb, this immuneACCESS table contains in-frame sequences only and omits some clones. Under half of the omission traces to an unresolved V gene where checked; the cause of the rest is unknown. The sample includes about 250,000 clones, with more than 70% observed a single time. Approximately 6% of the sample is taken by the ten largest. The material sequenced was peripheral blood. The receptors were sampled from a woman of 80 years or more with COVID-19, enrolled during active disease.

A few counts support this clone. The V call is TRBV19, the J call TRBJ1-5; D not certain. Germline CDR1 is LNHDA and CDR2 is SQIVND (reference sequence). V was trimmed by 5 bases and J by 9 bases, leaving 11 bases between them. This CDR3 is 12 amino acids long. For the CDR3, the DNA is TGTGCCAGTAGTGAGGGCTGGGGGCCCCAGCATTTT. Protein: CASSEGWGPQHF.

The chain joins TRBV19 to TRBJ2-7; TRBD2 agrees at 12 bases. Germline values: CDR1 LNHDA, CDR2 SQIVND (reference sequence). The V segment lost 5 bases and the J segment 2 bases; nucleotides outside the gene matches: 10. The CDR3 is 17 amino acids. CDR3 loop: CASSGRTSGEGTYEQYF. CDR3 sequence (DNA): TGTGCCAGTAGTGGGAGGACTAGCGGGGAAGGAACCTACGAGCAGTACTTC.